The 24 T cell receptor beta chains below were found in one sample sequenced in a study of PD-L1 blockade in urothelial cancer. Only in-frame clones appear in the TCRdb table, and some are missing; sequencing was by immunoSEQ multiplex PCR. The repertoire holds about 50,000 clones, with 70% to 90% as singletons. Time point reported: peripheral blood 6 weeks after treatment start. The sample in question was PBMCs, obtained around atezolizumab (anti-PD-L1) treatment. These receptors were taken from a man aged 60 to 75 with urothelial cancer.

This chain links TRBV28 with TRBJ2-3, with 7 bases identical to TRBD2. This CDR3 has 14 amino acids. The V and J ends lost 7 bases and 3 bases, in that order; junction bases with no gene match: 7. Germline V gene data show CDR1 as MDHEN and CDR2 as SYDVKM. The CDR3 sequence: CASNRGGGTDTQYF. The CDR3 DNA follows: TGTGCCAGCAACCGTGGGGGGGGAACAGATACGCAGTATTTT.

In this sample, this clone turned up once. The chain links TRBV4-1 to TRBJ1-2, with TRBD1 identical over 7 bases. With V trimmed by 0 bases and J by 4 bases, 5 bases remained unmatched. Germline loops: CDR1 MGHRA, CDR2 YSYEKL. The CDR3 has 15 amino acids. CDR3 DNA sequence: TGCGCCAGCAGCCAAGATGGACAGGCGACCTATGGCTACACCTTC. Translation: CASSQDGQATYGYTF.

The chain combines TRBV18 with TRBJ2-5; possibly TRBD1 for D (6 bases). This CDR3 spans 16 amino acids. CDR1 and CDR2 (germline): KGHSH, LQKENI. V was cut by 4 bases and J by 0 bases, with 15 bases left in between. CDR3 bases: TGTGCCAGCTCACTGAGTGGGGGCAGGTACCAAGAGACCCAGTACTTC. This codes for CASSLSGGRYQETQYF.

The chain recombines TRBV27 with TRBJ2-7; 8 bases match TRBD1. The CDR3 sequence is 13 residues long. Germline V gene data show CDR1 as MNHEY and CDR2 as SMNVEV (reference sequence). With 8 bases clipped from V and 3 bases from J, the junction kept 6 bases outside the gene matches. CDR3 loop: CASWDRRIYEQYF. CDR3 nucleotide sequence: TGTGCCAGCTGGGACAGGAGAATCTACGAGCAGTACTTC.

The CDR3 bases are TGTGCCAGCAGTGGCCACCCCCTGGATGGCTACACCTTC. Its protein product is CASSGHPLDGYTF. The rearrangement uses TRBV28 and TRBJ1-2; no reliable D call. Germline CDR1 and CDR2: MDHEN and SYDVKM. V was shortened by 5 bases and J by 6 bases, with 13 bases between the two germline ends. This CDR3 comprises 13 residues.

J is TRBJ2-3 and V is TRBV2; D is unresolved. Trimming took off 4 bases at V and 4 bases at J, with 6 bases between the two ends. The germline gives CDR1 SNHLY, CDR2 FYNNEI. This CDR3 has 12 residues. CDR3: CASSVVPDTQYF. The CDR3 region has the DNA TGTGCCAGCAGTGTAGTTCCAGATACGCAGTATTTT.

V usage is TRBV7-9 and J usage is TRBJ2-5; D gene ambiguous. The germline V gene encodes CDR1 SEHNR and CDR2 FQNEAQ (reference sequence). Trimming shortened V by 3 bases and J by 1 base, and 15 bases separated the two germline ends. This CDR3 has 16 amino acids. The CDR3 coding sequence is TGTGCCAGCAGCTTGGGTACAGCTACCATCCAAGAGACCCAGTACTTC. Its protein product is CASSLGTATIQETQYF.

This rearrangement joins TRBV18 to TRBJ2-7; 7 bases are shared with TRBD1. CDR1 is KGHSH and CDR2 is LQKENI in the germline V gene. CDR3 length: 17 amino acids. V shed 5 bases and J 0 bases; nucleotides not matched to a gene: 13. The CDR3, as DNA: TGTGCCAGCTCAGGTCGCCTGGGACAGACTCTCTCCTACGAGCAGTACTTC. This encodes CASSGRLGQTLSYEQYF.

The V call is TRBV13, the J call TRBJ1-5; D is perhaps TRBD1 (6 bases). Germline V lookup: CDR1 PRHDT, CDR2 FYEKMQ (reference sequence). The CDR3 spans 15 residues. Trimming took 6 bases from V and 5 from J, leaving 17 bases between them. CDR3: CASSLKGTGHQPQHF. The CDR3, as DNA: TGTGCCAGCAGTTTGAAAGGTACAGGGCATCAGCCCCAGCATTTT.

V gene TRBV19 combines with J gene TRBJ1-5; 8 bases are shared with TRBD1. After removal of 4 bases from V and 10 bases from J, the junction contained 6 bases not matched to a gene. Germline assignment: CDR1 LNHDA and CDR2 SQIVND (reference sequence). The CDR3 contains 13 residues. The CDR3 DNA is TGTGCCAGTAGTACCAGGACAGGGACACCCCAGCATTTT. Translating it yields CASSTRTGTPQHF.

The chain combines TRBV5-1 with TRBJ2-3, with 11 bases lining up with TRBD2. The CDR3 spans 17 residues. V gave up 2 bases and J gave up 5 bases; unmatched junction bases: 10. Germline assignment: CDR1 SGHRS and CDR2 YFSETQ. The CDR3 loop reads CASSLTGTSGLVDTQYF. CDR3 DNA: TGCGCCAGCAGCTTAACCGGGACTAGCGGTTTGGTAGATACGCAGTATTTT.

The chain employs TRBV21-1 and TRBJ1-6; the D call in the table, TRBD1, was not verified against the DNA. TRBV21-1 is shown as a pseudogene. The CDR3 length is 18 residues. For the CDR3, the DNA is TGTGCCAGCAGCAAAGTGGTGAGGCGGGACAGGGTGTATTCACCCCTCCACTTT. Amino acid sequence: CASSKVVRRDRVYSPLHF.

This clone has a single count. In DNA form, the CDR3 reads TGTGCCAGCAGCTTGTCAGGCACAGATACGCAGTATTTT. Encoded protein: CASSLSGTDTQYF. J is TRBJ2-3 and V is TRBV5-4, with D unresolved. Trimming took 1 base from V and 1 from J, leaving 4 bases between them. In germline, CDR1 is SGHNT, CDR2 YYREEE (reference sequence). The CDR3 length is 13 residues.

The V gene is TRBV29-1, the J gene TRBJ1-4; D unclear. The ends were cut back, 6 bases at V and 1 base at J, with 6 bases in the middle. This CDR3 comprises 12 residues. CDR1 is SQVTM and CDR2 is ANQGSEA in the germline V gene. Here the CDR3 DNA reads TGCAGCGTAGGAGTAACTAATGAAAAACTGTTTTTT. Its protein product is CSVGVTNEKLFF.

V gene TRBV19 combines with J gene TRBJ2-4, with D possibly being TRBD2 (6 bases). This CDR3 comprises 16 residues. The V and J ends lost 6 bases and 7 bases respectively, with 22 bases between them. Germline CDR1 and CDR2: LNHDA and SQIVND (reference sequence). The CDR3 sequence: CASSQTILAPRNIQYF. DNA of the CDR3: TGTGCCAGTAGCCAGACTATCCTAGCGCCAAGGAACATTCAGTACTTC.

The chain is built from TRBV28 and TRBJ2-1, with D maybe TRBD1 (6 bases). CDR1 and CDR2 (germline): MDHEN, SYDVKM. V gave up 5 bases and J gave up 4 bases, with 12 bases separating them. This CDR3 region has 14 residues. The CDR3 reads CASSLGQFYNEQFF. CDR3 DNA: TGTGCCAGCAGTCTAGGACAGTTTTACAATGAGCAGTTCTTC. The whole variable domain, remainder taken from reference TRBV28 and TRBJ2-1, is DVKVTQSSRYLVKRTGEKVFLECVQDMDHENMFWYRQDPGLGLRLIYFSYDVKMKEKGDIPEGYSVSREKKERFSLILESASTNQTSMYLCASSLGQFYNEQFFGPGTRLTVL.

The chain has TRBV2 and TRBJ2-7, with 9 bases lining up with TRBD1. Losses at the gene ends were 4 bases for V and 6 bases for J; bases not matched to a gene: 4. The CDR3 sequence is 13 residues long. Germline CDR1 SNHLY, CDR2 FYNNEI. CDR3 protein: CASSGDRDVEQYF. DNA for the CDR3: TGTGCCAGCAGTGGGGACAGGGATGTCGAGCAGTACTTC.

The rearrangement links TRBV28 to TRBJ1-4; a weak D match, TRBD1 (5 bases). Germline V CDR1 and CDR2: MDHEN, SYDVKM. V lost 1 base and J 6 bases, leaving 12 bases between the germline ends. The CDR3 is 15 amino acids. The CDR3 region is CASSLFGGFDEKLFF. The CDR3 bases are TGTGCCAGCAGTTTATTCGGGGGGTTTGATGAAAAACTGTTTTTT. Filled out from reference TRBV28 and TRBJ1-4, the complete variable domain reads DVKVTQSSRYLVKRTGEKVFLECVQDMDHENMFWYRQDPGLGLRLIYFSYDVKMKEKGDIPEGYSVSREKKERFSLILESASTNQTSMYLCASSLFGGFDEKLFFGSGTQLSVL.

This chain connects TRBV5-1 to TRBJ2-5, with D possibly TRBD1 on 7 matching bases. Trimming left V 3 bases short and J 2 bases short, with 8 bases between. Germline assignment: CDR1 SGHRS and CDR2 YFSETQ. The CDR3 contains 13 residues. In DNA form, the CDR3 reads TGCGCCAGCAGCTCAGGGGGGCAAGAGACCCAGTACTTC. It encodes CASSSGGQETQYF.

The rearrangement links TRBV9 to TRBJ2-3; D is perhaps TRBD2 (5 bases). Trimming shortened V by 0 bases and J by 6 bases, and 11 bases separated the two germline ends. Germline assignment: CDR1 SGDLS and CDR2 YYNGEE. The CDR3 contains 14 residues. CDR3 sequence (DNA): TGTGCCAGCAGCGTAGATGAGGGTTGGGATACGCAGTATTTT. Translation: CASSVDEGWDTQYF.

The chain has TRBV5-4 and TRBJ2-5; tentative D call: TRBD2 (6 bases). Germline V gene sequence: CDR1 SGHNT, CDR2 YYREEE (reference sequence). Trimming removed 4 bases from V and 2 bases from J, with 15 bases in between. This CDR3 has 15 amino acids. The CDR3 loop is CASSQKGAGQETQYF. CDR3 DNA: TGTGCCAGCAGCCAGAAGGGCGCGGGACAAGAGACCCAGTACTTC.

In DNA form, the CDR3 reads TGTGCCAGCAACTCCGGACGGGGGGCGGGCTACACCTTC. Protein: CASNSGRGAGYTF. The chain couples TRBV25-1 to TRBJ1-2; possibly TRBD1 for D (6 bases). V was clipped by 7 bases and J by 8 bases, with 17 bases between them. The CDR3 has 13 residues. The germline V gene has CDR1 MGHDK and CDR2 SYGVNS.

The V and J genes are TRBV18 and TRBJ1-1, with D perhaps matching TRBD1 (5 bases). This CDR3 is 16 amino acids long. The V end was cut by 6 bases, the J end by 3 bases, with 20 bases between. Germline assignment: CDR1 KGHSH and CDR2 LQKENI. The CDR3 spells CASSLRVSRVYTEAFF. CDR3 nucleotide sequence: TGTGCCAGCTCCCTCAGGGTTTCGAGAGTGTACACTGAAGCTTTCTTT.

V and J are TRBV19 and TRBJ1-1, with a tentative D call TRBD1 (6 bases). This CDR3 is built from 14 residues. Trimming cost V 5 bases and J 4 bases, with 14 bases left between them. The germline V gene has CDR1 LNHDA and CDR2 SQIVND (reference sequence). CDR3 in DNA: TGTGCCAGTAGTGGCCAGGGGAGGGGCACTGAAGCTTTCTTT. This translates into CASSGQGRGTEAFF.